Below are 22 T cell receptor beta chains sequenced from a single sample in a study of cytomegalovirus exposure and HLA in healthy donors. The primer mix had 60 Vbeta and 13 Jbeta primers. Some clones are missing from TCRdb's copy, which holds only in-frame ones; the method was immunoSEQ multiplex PCR. Of about 130,000 clones in the sample, approximately 82% are singletons; the top ten hold more than 1.5%. The source material was PBMCs. All receptors derive from a man in his forties in good health and CMV-seronegative.

As DNA, the CDR3 is TGTGCCTGGAGCCCGGGGGGGGTCTACGAGCAGTACTTC. Translated: CAWSPGGVYEQYF. This chain connects TRBV30 to TRBJ2-7; 8 nucleotides align to TRBD2. Per germline, CDR1 GTSNPN and CDR2 SVGIG (reference sequence). The trim removed 3 bases at V and 3 bases at J, leaving 4 bases unmatched. The CDR3 runs to 13 residues.

The chain links TRBV15 to TRBJ2-5; tentative D call: TRBD2 (5 bases). In germline, CDR1 is LNHNV, CDR2 YYDKDF (reference sequence). V lost 1 base and J lost 4, with 10 bases in between. The CDR3 has 14 residues. CDR3 loop: CATSRAPRGETQYF. CDR3 sequence (DNA): TGTGCCACCAGCAGAGCACCCCGGGGAGAGACCCAGTACTTC.

The chain is built from TRBV7-9 and TRBJ2-7; D might be TRBD2 (6 bases). V lost 5 bases to trimming and J lost 4 bases, with 15 bases between them. CDR1 and CDR2 from the germline V gene are SEHNR and FQNEAQ (reference sequence). This CDR3 is 14 amino acids long. The CDR3 spells CASSPSGDAYEQYF. CDR3 nucleotide sequence: TGTGCCAGCAGCCCTTCGGGGGATGCTTACGAGCAGTACTTC.

The chain uses TRBV6-5 and TRBJ2-7, with 8 bases aligning to TRBD2. V lost 7 bases, J lost 6 bases, and 8 bases stayed unmatched. The CDR3 has 13 residues. Germline V CDR1 and CDR2: MNHEY, SVGAGI. CDR3 DNA sequence: TGTGCCAGCACAAGCGGGAGCCTCTCCGAGCAGTACTTC. Translating it yields CASTSGSLSEQYF.

The table lists this clone with a count of one. V is TRBV5-6 and J is TRBJ1-6; D ambiguous. The CDR3 sequence is 13 residues long. Between the trimmed V and J ends, which lost 1 base and 7 bases, there was a span of 6 bases. Germline V CDR1 and CDR2: SGHDT, YYEEEE. CDR3 bases: TGTGCCAGCAGCTTGTACGGGAATTCACCCCTCCACTTT. As protein: CASSLYGNSPLHF. The variable domain in full, completed from reference TRBV5-6 and TRBJ1-6, reads DAGVTQSPTHLIKTRGQQVTLRCSPKSGHDTVSWYQQALGQGPQFIFQYYEEEERQRGNFPDRFSGHQFPNYSSELNVNALLLGDSALYLCASSLYGNSPLHFGNGTRLTVT.

The chain recombines TRBV5-1 with TRBJ2-7; 8 nucleotides match TRBD1. Trimming took 0 bases from V and 1 from J; bases not matched to a gene: 3. Looked up from germline, CDR1 is SGHRS and CDR2 is YFSETQ. The CDR3 runs 15 residues. The CDR3 here is CASSLVGDRSYEQYF. CDR3 coding DNA: TGCGCCAGCAGCTTGGTGGGGGACAGGTCCTACGAGCAGTACTTC.

J is TRBJ2-1 and V is TRBV5-1; TRBD2 agrees at 11 bases. CDR3 size: 15 residues. Germline V CDR1 and CDR2: SGHRS, YFSETQ. Trimming cost V 3 bases and J 10 bases; bases outside gene matches: 9. The CDR3 bases are TGCGCCAGCAGCTCCGGGACTAGCGGACCGGAGGAGCAGTTCTTC. Translating gives CASSSGTSGPEEQFF.

The chain couples TRBV9 to TRBJ2-2; possibly TRBD1 for D (6 bases). Germline V gives CDR1 SGDLS, CDR2 YYNGEE. Trimming took 0 bases from V and 6 from J, leaving 9 bases between them. The CDR3 extends over 14 amino acids. This chain's CDR3 is CASSVVEGAGELFF. As DNA, the CDR3 is TGTGCCAGCAGCGTAGTCGAGGGGGCCGGGGAGCTGTTTTTT.

The gene calls are TRBV14 and TRBJ1-2; the D gene is possibly TRBD1 (5 bases). Germline V gene lookup returns CDR1 SGHDN and CDR2 FVKESK. This CDR3 comprises 15 residues. Trimming shortened V by 2 bases and J by 5 bases, and 15 bases separated the two germline ends. The CDR3 sequence: CASSQRAGWLYGYTF. CDR3 nucleotide sequence: TGTGCCAGCAGCCAACGGGCAGGGTGGCTTTATGGCTACACCTTC.

V and J are TRBV19 and TRBJ1-6; maybe TRBD1 (5 bases). CDR1 LNHDA and CDR2 SQIVND come from the germline V gene (reference sequence). Trimming took 3 bases from V and 7 from J, leaving 13 bases between them. The CDR3 consists of 15 residues. CDR3 DNA sequence: TGTGCCAGTAGTATTGAGACAGCAGCCAATTCACCCCTCCACTTT. Translation: CASSIETAANSPLHF. The variable domain in full, completed from reference TRBV19 and TRBJ1-6, reads DGGITQSPKYLFRKEGQNVTLSCEQNLNHDAMYWYRQDPGQGLRLIYYSQIVNDFQKGDIAEGYSVSREKKESFPLTVTSAQKNPTAFYLCASSIETAANSPLHFGNGTRLTVT.

CDR3 residues: CASRLDRSDTQYF. In DNA form, the CDR3 reads TGTGCCAGCAGACTGGACAGATCAGATACGCAGTATTTT. J is TRBJ2-3 and V is TRBV5-4, with a possible D match to TRBD1 (6 bases). CDR1 is SGHNT, CDR2 YYREEE, per germline (reference sequence). This CDR3 has 13 residues. Trimming cost V 5 bases and J 4 bases, with 11 bases left between them.

This chain uses TRBV2 with TRBJ1-1; D is possibly TRBD1 (5 bases). V lost 0 bases, J lost 11 bases, and 16 bases lay in between. The CDR3 is made up of 14 amino acids. The V gene's germline CDR1 is SNHLY and CDR2 FYNNEI. For the CDR3, the DNA is TGTGCCAGCAGTGAAGCGCGGGACTACCTTGAGGCTTTCTTT. Its protein is CASSEARDYLEAFF.

The rearrangement uses TRBV5-8 and TRBJ2-7; 8 nucleotides agree with TRBD2. V shed 4 bases, J shed 3 bases, and the junction held 12 bases outside the gene matches. The germline CDR1 and CDR2 sequences are SGHTS and YDEGEE. This CDR3 is 16 amino acids long. This CDR3 reads CASSRYGGAIYYEQYF. The CDR3 DNA is TGTGCCAGCAGCCGTTACGGGGGGGCTATATACTACGAGCAGTACTTC.

The chain recombines TRBV19 with TRBJ1-1; 10 bases map to TRBD1. CDR3 length equals 15 residues. Germline trimming cut 11 bases from V and 1 base from J; bases unmatched to any gene: 10. The germline V gene encodes CDR1 LNHDA and CDR2 SQIVND (reference sequence). As DNA, the CDR3 is TGTGCCTCCCGGAAGGGACAGGGGCCGAACACTGAAGCTTTCTTT. This sequence encodes CASRKGQGPNTEAFF.

The rearrangement links TRBV19 to TRBJ1-2; tentatively, D is TRBD1 (6 bases). Looked up from germline, CDR1 is LNHDA and CDR2 is SQIVND (reference sequence). The length of the CDR3 is 14 residues. V was shortened by 5 bases and J by 3 bases, with 13 bases between the two germline ends. The CDR3 nucleotides are TGTGCCAGTAGTGAGGCAGGGGATGACTATGGCTACACCTTC. Its translation is CASSEAGDDYGYTF. Supplemented by reference TRBV19 and TRBJ1-2, the full variable domain reads DGGITQSPKYLFRKEGQNVTLSCEQNLNHDAMYWYRQDPGQGLRLIYYSQIVNDFQKGDIAEGYSVSREKKESFPLTVTSAQKNPTAFYLCASSEAGDDYGYTFGSGTRLTVV.

CDR3 in DNA: TGTGCCTGGAGTGGGGCCACCCTCAATCAGCCCCAGCATTTT. This translates into CAWSGATLNQPQHF. The chain has TRBV30 and TRBJ1-5; unclear D gene. Trimming cost V 1 base and J 3 bases, with 10 bases left between them. Germline V gene sequence: CDR1 GTSNPN, CDR2 SVGIG (reference sequence). This CDR3 is 14 amino acids long. Using reference TRBV30 and TRBJ1-5 for the parts outside the CDR3, the full variable domain is SQTIHQWPATLVQPVGSPLSLECTVEGTSNPNLYWYRQAAGRGLQLLFYSVGIGQISSEVPQNLSASRPQDRQFILSSKKLLLSDSGFYLCAWSGATLNQPQHFGDGTRLSIL.

The J gene is TRBJ2-3, the V gene TRBV19; 9 bases align to TRBD1. V was clipped by 1 base and J by 6 bases; unmatched bases: 2. This CDR3 has 14 residues. Germline CDR1 is LNHDA and CDR2 is SQIVND (reference sequence). This CDR3 reads CASSIGDREDTQYF. CDR3 DNA sequence: TGTGCCAGTAGTATAGGGGACAGGGAGGATACGCAGTATTTT.

The chain is built from TRBV27 and TRBJ2-5; D may be TRBD2 (6 bases). The CDR3 has 14 residues. Looked up from germline, CDR1 is MNHEY and CDR2 is SMNVEV (reference sequence). Trimming left V 2 bases short and J 1 base short, with 8 bases between. CDR3 sequence: CASSLGGAQETQYF. The CDR3 DNA reads TGTGCCAGCAGTTTAGGCGGGGCCCAAGAGACCCAGTACTTC.

This clone appeared a few times. This rearrangement joins TRBV6-5 to TRBJ1-2; D remains unclear. CDR1 and CDR2 from the germline V gene are MNHEY and SVGAGI. This CDR3 has 14 residues. The V end was cut by 6 bases, the J end by 1 base, with 12 bases between. The CDR3 loop is CASSYLRDNYGYTF. The CDR3 DNA reads TGTGCCAGCAGCTACCTCCGGGATAACTATGGCTACACCTTC.

V usage is TRBV2 and J usage is TRBJ2-1; 7 positions match TRBD2. Trimming at V came to 5 bases and at J to 9 bases, leaving 13 bases not matched to a gene. Germline V lookup: CDR1 SNHLY, CDR2 FYNNEI. The CDR3 totals 15 residues. The CDR3 DNA follows: TGTGCCAGCAGTTTTTTGGCGGGAGAAGGGGTTGAGCAGTTCTTC. Protein product: CASSFLAGEGVEQFF.

Notes on this clone: One junction end does not reproduce the germline sequence, and a read error may be involved. Additional DNA sequences in this sample encode the identical CDR3. This chain links TRBV13 with TRBJ2-2, with a weak D call TRBD1 (6 bases). Germline V CDR1 and CDR2: PRHDT, FYEKMQ (reference sequence). There are 14 residues in the CDR3. The CDR3 DNA reads as TGTGCCAGCAGTTGGACAGTAAACACCGGGGAGCTATTTTTT. This translates into CASSWTVNTGELFF.

This clone was counted a single time. The rearrangement uses TRBV2 and TRBJ1-6, with a weak D call TRBD1 (6 bases). V shed 9 bases and J shed 8 bases, with 14 bases lying between them. The CDR3 loop spans 13 amino acids. Germline V gene data show CDR1 as SNHLY and CDR2 as FYNNEI. The CDR3 region has the DNA TGTGCCAGGACCAGGGGAAGTGATTCACCCCTCCACTTT. This codes for CARTRGSDSPLHF.